This T cell receptor beta chain was retrieved from a study of tumor and adjacent non-tumor tissue in lung cancer. The CDR3 covers 14 residues. Per germline, CDR1 MNHNY and CDR2 SVGAGI (reference sequence). V gave up 9 bases and J gave up 8 bases; unmatched junction bases: 12. General study findings and limits: Tumor repertoires had a smaller top 100 clone share than normal lung. Tumor TCR diversity, when higher, was linked to shorter survival.

No cell sorting was done before RNA was extracted from the tissue. Comments on this clonotype: Its antigen is still unknown.

A modified ARM-PCR protocol with three rounds of nested PCR amplified TCRbeta. MiXCR, run by TCRdb on the multiplex PCR reads, gives a single entry per CDR3 protein. The table lists 78,000 or so distinct CDR3 sequences, around 80% of them singletons. The chain is built from TRBV6-6 and TRBJ1-2; 10 positions agree with TRBD1. This TCR came from a woman aged 50 to 65 with non-small cell lung cancer. The sequenced material came from lung tumor tissue. CDR3 residues: CASGRDRGPWGYTF. The CDR3 DNA is TGTGCCAGTGGCCGAGACAGGGGGCCATGGGGCTACACCTTC.